The sequence of this TCR beta chain was determined in a study of blood T cell repertoires in COVID-19. Study-level information: Researchers got acute and convalescent COVID-19 samples from the United States, Italy and Spain.

This CDR3 is built from 15 residues. After removal of 2 bases from V and 6 bases from J, the junction contained 4 bases not matched to a gene. CDR1 and CDR2 (germline): MNHEY, SVGEGT. The assay was immunoSEQ multiplex PCR, and TCRdb's table has in-frame clones only and misses some. This table has nearly 90,000 clones, about two thirds appearing once. The origin of this receptor is an elderly woman with acute or convalescent COVID-19. J is TRBJ2-1 and V is TRBV6-2 or TRBV6-3; 10 bases line up with TRBD2. The material sequenced was peripheral blood. Here the CDR3 reads CASSYERGGGNEQFF. As DNA, the CDR3 is TGTGCCAGCAGTTACGAGCGGGGGGGCGGCAATGAGCAGTTCTTC.